The 13 T cell receptor beta chains below come from one sample, sequenced in a study of neurological immune-mediated disorders. TCRdb re-called the 5' RACE reads with MiXCR, one entry per CDR3 protein. The data hold roughly 70,000 distinct CDR3 sequences, with 4% to 6% observed a single time. The specimen sequenced was PBMCs. The receptors derive from a woman aged 30 to 39 with multiple sclerosis.

On this clonotype itself: This may be a read error, as it is one base from a much larger clone. The chain links TRBV20-1 to TRBJ2-7, with a possible D match to TRBD2 (6 bases). The CDR3 totals 16 residues. CDR1 is DFQATT and CDR2 is SNEGSKA in the germline V gene (reference sequence). V shed 5 bases and J shed 0 bases, with 20 bases lying between them. Here the CDR3 reads CSALISAGRNSYEQYF. The CDR3 DNA reads as TGCAGTGCTTTGATCAGTGCGGGGCGAAACTCCTACGAGCAGTACTTC.

This clonotype was counted ten times or more. The chain carries TRBV12-3 or TRBV12-4 and TRBJ1-2; maybe TRBD1 (6 bases). V shed 6 bases and J shed 4 bases, with 12 bases lying between them. The CDR3 is 13 residues long. CDR3 DNA sequence: TGTGCCAGCAGAATACAGGGTACCTATGGCTACACCTTC. Translation: CASRIQGTYGYTF.

The table lists this clonotype with many counts. As DNA, the CDR3 is TGCGCCAGCAGCCAAGCCACACAGGGTTACGAGCAGTACTTC. This codes for CASSQATQGYEQYF. This rearrangement joins TRBV4-1 to TRBJ2-7, with D maybe TRBD1 (6 bases). The CDR3 runs 14 residues. Germline V gene data show CDR1 as MGHRA and CDR2 as YSYEKL. Trimming pared 1 base from V and 4 bases from J, leaving 11 bases between.

In this sample, this clonotype turned up a few times. The gene calls are TRBV5-5 and TRBJ2-5; TRBD2 matches at 7 bases. Germline V gives CDR1 SGHKS, CDR2 YYEKEE (reference sequence). V was pared by 4 bases and J by 1 base, with 4 bases of the junction left unmatched. This CDR3 contains 14 residues. This CDR3 reads CASSHPGGQETQYF. DNA for the CDR3: TGTGCCAGCAGCCACCCGGGGGGCCAAGAGACCCAGTACTTC.

In this sample, this clonotype turned up many times. The chain couples TRBV6-6 to TRBJ1-3; 9 nucleotides line up with TRBD1. The CDR3 consists of 13 residues. Germline CDR1 MNHNY, CDR2 SVGAGI (reference sequence). With 7 bases clipped from V and 6 bases from J, the junction kept 4 bases outside the gene matches. For the CDR3, the DNA is TGTGCCAGCAAGACAGGGGGTCAAAACACCATATATTTT. This codes for CASKTGGQNTIYF.

This clonotype was seen ten or more times. V usage is TRBV12-3 or TRBV12-4 and J usage is TRBJ2-7; TRBD2 is a possible D gene (6 bases). The V gene lost 3 bases and the J gene lost 3 bases, with 15 bases spanning the gap. This CDR3 is built from 15 residues. The CDR3 DNA sequence: TGTGCCAGCAGTTTCGAATGGGGGGAGAACTACGAGCAGTACTTC. Its translation: CASSFEWGENYEQYF.

This clonotype was detected a few times. This sequence joins TRBV29-1 and TRBJ2-1; tentative D call: TRBD2 (7 bases). This CDR3 has 14 residues. Germline CDR1 and CDR2: SQVTM and ANQGSEA. The V end lost 6 bases, the J end lost 2 bases, and 14 bases lay between the germline ends. The CDR3 loop reads CSVRGARTYNEQFF. The CDR3 nucleotides read TGCAGCGTCCGGGGGGCTAGAACCTACAATGAGCAGTTCTTC.

This clonotype appeared many times. V gene TRBV5-1 combines with J gene TRBJ2-1, with 9 positions matching TRBD2. This CDR3 has 17 residues. The V and J ends lost 5 bases and 3 bases, in that order; junction bases with no gene match: 12. Germline assignment: CDR1 SGHRS and CDR2 YFSETQ. CDR3: CASSRSGTSSLYNEQFF. CDR3 nucleotides: TGCGCCAGCAGTCGCTCCGGGACTAGCAGTCTCTACAATGAGCAGTTCTTC.

V gene TRBV20-1 combines with J gene TRBJ2-7; 8 bases map to TRBD1. This CDR3 is 16 amino acids long. J gave up 2 bases and V 6 bases, and 15 bases lay outside the gene matches. CDR1 is DFQATT and CDR2 is SNEGSKA in the germline V gene (reference sequence). The CDR3 here is CSALKPDRGKTYEQYF. In nucleotides, the CDR3 is TGCAGTGCCTTAAAACCTGACAGGGGAAAAACCTACGAGCAGTACTTC.

The chain links TRBV6-5 to TRBJ2-3; D call uncertain. Per the germline V gene, CDR1 is MNHEY and CDR2 is SVGAGI. The V gene lost 10 bases and the J gene lost 0 bases, with 14 bases spanning the gap. This CDR3 spans 14 amino acids. The CDR3 DNA reads as TGTGCCACACAAAAAGTCAAAAGCACAGATACGCAGTATTTT. Its translation is CATQKVKSTDTQYF.

Ten or more counts support this clonotype. The chain combines TRBV9 with TRBJ2-3, with TRBD2 as a possible D gene (5 bases). CDR1 is SGDLS, CDR2 YYNGEE, per germline. CDR3 size: 16 residues. The V gene lost 0 bases and the J gene lost 0 bases, with 11 bases spanning the gap. This CDR3 reads CASSVDGEPSTDTQYF. The CDR3 DNA reads TGTGCCAGCAGCGTAGACGGGGAGCCTAGCACAGATACGCAGTATTTT.

This clonotype was counted at least ten times. This chain joins TRBV2 and TRBJ2-1; D not resolved. Germline V lookup: CDR1 SNHLY, CDR2 FYNNEI. The CDR3 covers 14 residues. V gave up 8 bases and J gave up 6 bases, with 17 bases separating them. Written as DNA, the CDR3 is TGTGCCAGCTGGACGGTGAAGGGTCCCAATGAGCAGTTCTTC. It yields the protein CASWTVKGPNEQFF.

This clonotype has a count of ten or more. The chain employs TRBV20-1 and TRBJ2-3; D not certain. The CDR3 sequence is 11 residues long. CDR1 DFQATT and CDR2 SNEGSKA come from the germline V gene (reference sequence). V gave up 3 bases and J gave up 6 bases, with 7 bases separating them. The CDR3 DNA reads as TGCAGTGCTAGCCCCCGCGATACGCAGTATTTT. Amino acid sequence: CSASPRDTQYF.